The 32 T cell receptor beta chains presented below share a single source sample, sequenced in a study of early T cells in non-severe SARS-CoV-2 infection listed by TCRdb under 2021. Library construction relied on 5' RACE. The sequencer was a NextSeq 500. TCRdb reanalyzed the raw reads on its own, using fastp at Q25 for trimming and MiXCR for clone calling, and kept in-frame beta chains. Every distinct CDR3 protein forms one entry, paired with its most common genes and DNA. The sample includes approximately 46,000 distinct CDR3 sequences, with roughly 8.8% observed a single time. The leading ten clones occupy 14% to 15% of the sample. Material: whole blood. The receptors were sampled from an adult who was a healthcare worker with PCR-confirmed SARS-CoV-2 infection or an uninfected control (not recorded which).

This clonotype was seen repeatedly, ten times or more. The chain carries TRBV10-3 and TRBJ1-2; weak D call: TRBD1 (6 bases). CDR3 length equals 15 residues. In germline, CDR1 is ENHRY, CDR2 SYGVKD. V lost 0 bases, J lost 5 bases, and 13 bases lay in between. This CDR3 is CAISESAGEEYGYTF. The DNA of the CDR3 is TGTGCCATCAGTGAGTCTGCAGGGGAGGAGTATGGCTACACCTTC.

Ten or more counts support this clonotype. The chain has TRBV7-2 and TRBJ2-5; 8 nucleotides align to TRBD2. CDR3 length: 15 amino acids. Germline V CDR1 and CDR2: SGHTA, FQGNSA. V lost 5 bases to trimming and J lost 2 bases; unmatched junction nucleotides: 7. CDR3 protein: CASSVPGGLQETQYF. Here the CDR3 DNA reads TGTGCCAGCAGCGTCCCGGGGGGGCTGCAAGAGACCCAGTACTTC.

The chain employs TRBV2 and TRBJ2-2; D is unclear. The germline V gene encodes CDR1 SNHLY and CDR2 FYNNEI. V dropped 8 bases and J dropped 0 bases, with 13 bases sitting between them. This CDR3 spans 15 amino acids. CDR3 bases: TGTGCCAGCGGCTGGTCTTCAACGAACACCGGGGAGCTGTTTTTT. Translating it yields CASGWSSTNTGELFF.

This clonotype was seen repeatedly, ten times or more. The rearrangement uses TRBV6-2 or TRBV6-3 and TRBJ2-1; TRBD2 matches at 10 bases. There are 14 residues in the CDR3. CDR1 is MNHEY and CDR2 is SVGEGT in the germline V gene. V lost 7 bases to trimming and J lost 7 bases; unmatched junction nucleotides: 7. The CDR3 DNA reads TGTGCCAGCATACTAGCGGGACGTGTTAATGAGCAGTTCTTC. Encoded protein: CASILAGRVNEQFF.

This clonotype was recorded at least ten times. The genes are TRBV24-1 and TRBJ2-7; 12 bases match TRBD2. V lost 4 bases, J lost 7 bases, and 4 bases stayed unmatched. The CDR3 is made up of 14 amino acids. Germline V lookup: CDR1 KGHDR, CDR2 SFDVKD. The CDR3 is CATSERGLAGEQYF. CDR3 nucleotide sequence: TGTGCCACCAGTGAGAGAGGACTAGCGGGAGAGCAGTACTTC.

The rearrangement links TRBV28 to TRBJ1-4; D is unclear. V was shortened by 2 bases and J by 1 base, with 5 bases between the two germline ends. The CDR3 has 14 residues. Per germline, CDR1 MDHEN and CDR2 SYDVKM. The CDR3 reads CASSLVGTNEKLFF. For the CDR3, the DNA is TGTGCCAGCAGTTTAGTTGGAACTAATGAAAAACTGTTTTTT.

This clonotype was observed once. This clone may be a read error of a much larger clone one base away. The J gene is TRBJ1-2, the V gene TRBV7-2, with D unclear. CDR1 SGHTA and CDR2 FQGNSA come from the germline V gene. The CDR3 runs to 17 residues. CDR3 protein: CVSSLWVLERINYGYTF. The CDR3, as DNA: TGTGTCAGCAGCTTATGGGTCTTGGAGAGAATCAACTATGGCTACACCTTC.

This clonotype appeared a few times. The chain is built from TRBV7-2 and TRBJ2-1; 8 bases line up with TRBD1. This CDR3 is built from 15 residues. V lost 5 bases and J lost 0; bases outside the gene matches: 3. Germline lookup yields CDR1 SGHTA and CDR2 FQGNSA. Here the CDR3 DNA reads TGTGCCAGCAGCCCTGACAGGGGCTCCTACAATGAGCAGTTCTTC. Translation gives CASSPDRGSYNEQFF.

This clonotype has at least ten counts. The chain has TRBV5-1 and TRBJ2-2, with 7 nucleotides matching TRBD1. Germline V lookup: CDR1 SGHRS, CDR2 YFSETQ. V trimming: 4 bases; J trimming: 5 bases; junction bases outside the gene matches: 5. This CDR3 is 14 amino acids long. CDR3 residues: CASSQTQGTGELFF. The CDR3 DNA reads TGCGCCAGCAGCCAAACACAGGGGACCGGGGAGCTGTTTTTT.

This sequence joins TRBV6-5 and TRBJ2-2; D is unresolved. Trimming took off 5 bases at V and 5 bases at J, with 15 bases between the two ends. The CDR3 runs to 15 residues. Germline assignment: CDR1 MNHEY and CDR2 SVGAGI. CDR3 amino acids: CASSPVHSATGELFF. DNA of the CDR3: TGTGCCAGCAGTCCAGTCCATTCTGCAACCGGGGAGCTGTTTTTT.

CDR3: CASSRQGLYYEQYF. The CDR3 bases are TGTGCCAGCAGCCGGCAGGGGCTTTACTACGAGCAGTACTTC. The genes are TRBV5-5 and TRBJ2-7, with D perhaps TRBD1 (6 bases). The CDR3 consists of 14 residues. Germline V CDR1 and CDR2: SGHKS, YYEKEE (reference sequence). Trimming took off 4 bases at V and 3 bases at J, with 14 bases between the two ends.

The V gene is TRBV4-1, the J gene TRBJ2-7; TRBD1 or TRBD2 may be the D gene (5 bases each). V shed 1 base and J shed 2 bases, with 12 bases lying between them. Germline CDR1 reads MGHRA; CDR2 reads YSYEKL. This CDR3 is 15 amino acids long. The CDR3 is CASSQVPRGTYEQYF. The CDR3 coding sequence is TGCGCCAGCAGCCAAGTTCCGAGGGGAACCTACGAGCAGTACTTC.

In this sample, this clonotype turned up many times. This sequence joins TRBV29-1 and TRBJ1-2; D is undetermined. The V end lost 5 bases, the J end lost 8 bases, and 12 bases lay between the germline ends. The CDR3 contains 11 residues. Germline V CDR1 and CDR2: SQVTM, ANQGSEA. In DNA, the CDR3 is TGCAGCGTTTCTGCCGGTCGGGGCTACACCTTC. Encoded protein: CSVSAGRGYTF.

A remark on this clonotype: A read error is possible here, since a much larger clone lies one base away. This chain connects TRBV27 to TRBJ2-2; 9 nucleotides agree with TRBD2. This CDR3 is built from 16 residues. Trimming removed 2 bases from V and 5 bases from J; junction bases left unmatched: 6. Germline CDR1 and CDR2: MNHEY and SMNVEV (reference sequence). CDR3 region: CASSLRPAGGTGELFF. The CDR3 region has the DNA TGTGCCAGCAGTTTAAGGCCAGCGGGAGGTACCGGGGAGCTGTTTTTT.

This chain connects TRBV7-2 to TRBJ2-1; 7 bases map to TRBD2. This CDR3 has 15 amino acids. Germline V gene sequence: CDR1 SGHTA, CDR2 FQGNSA. J gave up 0 bases and V 1 base, and 0 bases lay outside the gene matches. In DNA form, the CDR3 reads TGTGCCAGCAGCTTAGGGACTAGCTCCTACAATGAGCAGTTCTTC. This translates into CASSLGTSSYNEQFF.

V gene TRBV2 combines with J gene TRBJ2-7; TRBD2 might be the D (6 bases). V lost 10 bases and J lost 2, with 15 bases in between. The CDR3 consists of 13 residues. Germline assignment: CDR1 SNHLY and CDR2 FYNNEI. The CDR3 reads CAISTGLPYEQYF. The CDR3 DNA reads as TGTGCCATTTCAACGGGACTCCCCTACGAGCAGTACTTC.

This clonotype came up many times. The genes are TRBV4-3 and TRBJ2-6; D not certain. The CDR3 is made up of 17 amino acids. Germline V CDR1 and CDR2: LGHNA, YSLEER. V lost 1 base, J lost 0 bases, and 10 bases lay in between. DNA of the CDR3: TGCGCCAGCAGCCAAGGAGACCCAGGCTCTGGGGCCAACGTCCTGACTTTC. Protein: CASSQGDPGSGANVLTF.

This clonotype was counted between two and nine times. The V call is TRBV29-1, the J call TRBJ1-1, with a possible D match to TRBD1 (5 bases). The germline V gene encodes CDR1 SQVTM and CDR2 ANQGSEA. V shed 2 bases and J shed 4 bases, with 8 bases lying between them. The CDR3 has 12 residues. CDR3 coding DNA: TGCAGCGTTGAAAAGGGGAGCACTGAAGCTTTCTTT. As protein: CSVEKGSTEAFF.

CDR3 region: CASSQDYNEQFF. In DNA, the CDR3 is TGTGCCAGCAGCCAAGACTACAATGAGCAGTTCTTC. The rearrangement joins TRBV3-1 to TRBJ2-1; D is undetermined. This CDR3 has 12 residues. The V end lost 0 bases, the J end lost 3 bases, and 0 bases lay between the germline ends. Germline V gives CDR1 LGHDT, CDR2 YNNKEL (reference sequence).

The table lists this clonotype with many counts. The J gene is TRBJ1-2, the V gene TRBV18; TRBD1 is a possible D gene (5 bases). V was cut by 1 base and J by 2 bases, with 8 bases left in between. This CDR3 is 14 amino acids long. The germline gives CDR1 KGHSH, CDR2 LQKENI. In DNA form, the CDR3 reads TGTGCCAGCTCACCACGGGGGGAGAACTATGGCTACACCTTC. Protein product: CASSPRGENYGYTF.

This chain links TRBV28 with TRBJ1-1; a possible D gene is TRBD1 (5 bases). The CDR3 loop spans 13 amino acids. The germline CDR1 and CDR2 sequences are MDHEN and SYDVKM. V lost 4 bases, J lost 8 bases, and 14 bases lay in between. The CDR3 loop reads CASSSTGAPEAFF. CDR3 DNA: TGTGCCAGCAGTTCCACCGGGGCGCCGGAAGCTTTCTTT.

This rearrangement joins TRBV4-3 to TRBJ1-5; D is unresolved. The V end lost 0 bases, the J end lost 4 bases, and 7 bases lay between the germline ends. This CDR3 has 14 residues. The germline V gene encodes CDR1 LGHNA and CDR2 YSLEER. CDR3 sequence reads: CASSQDTRNQPQHF. CDR3 nucleotide sequence: TGCGCCAGCAGCCAAGATACAAGGAATCAGCCCCAGCATTTT.

This clonotype was recorded a few times. The chain combines TRBV20-1 with TRBJ2-7, with 10 bases fitting TRBD2. Losses at the gene ends were 1 base for V and 2 bases for J; bases not matched to a gene: 2. The V gene's germline CDR1 is DFQATT and CDR2 SNEGSKA (reference sequence). The CDR3 has 14 residues. CDR3 sequence (DNA): TGCAGTGCTAGAGTTCTAGCGGGAGCCTACGAGCAGTACTTC. It is translated as CSARVLAGAYEQYF.

This clonotype occurred a few times. The V and J genes are TRBV20-1 and TRBJ2-1, with a possible D match to TRBD2 (5 bases). The germline V gene encodes CDR1 DFQATT and CDR2 SNEGSKA (reference sequence). This CDR3 is built from 15 residues. V gave up 0 bases and J gave up 4 bases, with 13 bases separating them. CDR3 sequence (DNA): TGCAGTGCTAGAGATTCAGGAGGCAGGTACAATGAGCAGTTCTTC. Its protein is CSARDSGGRYNEQFF.

This clonotype was seen a few times. The V gene is TRBV28, the J gene TRBJ2-2; TRBD2 agrees at 12 bases. Per germline, CDR1 MDHEN and CDR2 SYDVKM. With V trimmed by 5 bases and J by 7 bases, 5 bases remained unmatched. The CDR3 is 15 amino acids. CDR3 nucleotide sequence: TGTGCCAGCAGTACTAGCGGGAGGTTGAGCGGGGAGCTGTTTTTT. Its translation: CASSTSGRLSGELFF. Full variable domain (missing parts from reference TRBV28 and TRBJ2-2): DVKVTQSSRYLVKRTGEKVFLECVQDMDHENMFWYRQDPGLGLRLIYFSYDVKMKEKGDIPEGYSVSREKKERFSLILESASTNQTSMYLCASSTSGRLSGELFFGEGSRLTVL.

This clonotype was detected only a few times. One end of the junction does not line up with germline, which may come from a read error. The chain employs TRBV7-7 and TRBJ2-5; a possible D gene is TRBD1 (6 bases). The germline CDR1 and CDR2 sequences are SSHAT and FNYEAQ (reference sequence). The CDR3 length is 14 residues. The CDR3 DNA is TGTGCTAGCAGCTTACGGGGACAACAAGAGACCCAGTACTTC. It yields the protein CASSLRGQQETQYF.

Many counts were recorded for this clonotype. The chain uses TRBV5-6 and TRBJ1-4; D is ambiguous. The germline CDR1 and CDR2 sequences are SGHDT and YYEEEE. This CDR3 has 13 amino acids. The ends were cut back, 1 base at V and 8 bases at J, with 9 bases in the middle. CDR3 in amino acids: CASSLISGEKLFF. CDR3 sequence (DNA): TGTGCCAGCAGCTTGATTTCCGGGGAAAAACTGTTTTTT. The full variable domain, with the rest looked up from reference TRBV5-6 and TRBJ1-4, is DAGVTQSPTHLIKTRGQQVTLRCSPKSGHDTVSWYQQALGQGPQFIFQYYEEEERQRGNFPDRFSGHQFPNYSSELNVNALLLGDSALYLCASSLISGEKLFFGSGTQLSVL.

For this clonotype: This may be a read error, as it is one base from a much larger clone. The chain joins TRBV7-9 to TRBJ1-2; D remains ambiguous. The V gene's germline CDR1 is SEHNR and CDR2 FQNEAQ (reference sequence). The CDR3 is 15 amino acids. CDR3 region: CASSLRENSHYDYTF. CDR3 nucleotides: TGTGCCAGCAGCTTAAGGGAAAATTCCCACTATGACTACACCTTC.

The table lists this clonotype with a few counts. The V call is TRBV6-2 or TRBV6-3, the J call TRBJ2-2; 9 positions agree with TRBD1. The V segment lost 6 bases and the J segment 1 base; nucleotides outside the gene matches: 3. CDR1 MNHEY and CDR2 SVGEGT come from the germline V gene. There are 15 residues in the CDR3. The CDR3, as DNA: TGTGCCAGCAGACAGGGGGCGAAGAACACCGGGGAGCTGTTTTTT. Translation: CASRQGAKNTGELFF.

This clonotype occurred many times. This sequence joins TRBV18 and TRBJ1-3, with 8 positions matching TRBD1. This CDR3 is built from 17 residues. Germline loops: CDR1 KGHSH, CDR2 LQKENI. V shed 3 bases, J shed 2 bases, and the junction held 9 bases outside the gene matches. The CDR3, as DNA: TGTGCCAGCTCACCGACAAGGACAGGGTTTACTGGAAACACCATATATTTT. Protein sequence: CASSPTRTGFTGNTIYF.

This clonotype was seen repeatedly, ten times or more. The rearrangement uses TRBV7-2 and TRBJ2-3, with 11 positions matching TRBD2. There are 17 residues in the CDR3. Germline assignment: CDR1 SGHTA and CDR2 FQGNSA. Trimming removed 5 bases from V and 2 bases from J; junction bases left unmatched: 9. DNA of the CDR3: TGTGCCAGCAGCATAAGACTAGCGGGGACGATCACAGATACGCAGTATTTT. It codes for CASSIRLAGTITDTQYF.

The CDR3 nucleotides read TGTGCCAGCAGCCCAGGGGGGGCTGGGGCCAACGTCCTGACTTTC. Its protein product is CASSPGGAGANVLTF. The gene calls are TRBV28 and TRBJ2-6; D could derive from TRBD1 or TRBD2 (7 bases each). Trimming shortened V by 6 bases and J by 2 bases, and 11 bases separated the two germline ends. CDR3 size: 15 residues. From germline, CDR1 is MDHEN and CDR2 SYDVKM. The full variable domain, its missing parts supplied by reference TRBV28 and TRBJ2-6, is DVKVTQSSRYLVKRTGEKVFLECVQDMDHENMFWYRQDPGLGLRLIYFSYDVKMKEKGDIPEGYSVSREKKERFSLILESASTNQTSMYLCASSPGGAGANVLTFGAGSRLTVL.